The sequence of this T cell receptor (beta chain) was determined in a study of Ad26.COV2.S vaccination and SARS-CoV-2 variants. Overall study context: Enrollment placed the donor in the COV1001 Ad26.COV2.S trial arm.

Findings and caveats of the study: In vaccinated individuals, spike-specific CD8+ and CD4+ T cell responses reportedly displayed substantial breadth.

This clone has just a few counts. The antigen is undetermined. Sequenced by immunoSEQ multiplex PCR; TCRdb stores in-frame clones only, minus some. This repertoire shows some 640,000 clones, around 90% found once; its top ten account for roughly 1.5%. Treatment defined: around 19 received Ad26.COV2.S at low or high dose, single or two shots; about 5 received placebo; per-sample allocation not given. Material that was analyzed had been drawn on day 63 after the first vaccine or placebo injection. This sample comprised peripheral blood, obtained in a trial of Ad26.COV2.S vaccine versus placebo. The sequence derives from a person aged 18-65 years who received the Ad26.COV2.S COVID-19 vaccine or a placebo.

The CDR3 region has the DNA TGTGCCAGCAGTTACTTTTTCTCCTACGAGCAGTACTTC. Amino acid sequence: CASSYFFSYEQYF. The rearrangement links TRBV6-5 to TRBJ2-7; unclear D gene. This CDR3 contains 13 residues. The V gene lost 1 base and the J gene lost 0 bases, with 4 bases spanning the gap. Germline V gene sequence: CDR1 MNHEY, CDR2 SVGAGI.